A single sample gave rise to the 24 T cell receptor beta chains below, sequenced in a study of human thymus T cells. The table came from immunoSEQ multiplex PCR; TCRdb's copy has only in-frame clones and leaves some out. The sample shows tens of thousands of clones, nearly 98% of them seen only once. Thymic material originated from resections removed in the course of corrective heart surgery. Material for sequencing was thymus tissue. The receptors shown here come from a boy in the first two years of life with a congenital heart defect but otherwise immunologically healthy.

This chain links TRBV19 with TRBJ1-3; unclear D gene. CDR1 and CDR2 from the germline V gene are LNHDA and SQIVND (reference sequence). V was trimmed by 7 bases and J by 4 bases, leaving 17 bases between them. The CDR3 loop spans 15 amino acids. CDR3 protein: CASKVVEGGGNTIYF. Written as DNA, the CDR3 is TGTGCCAGTAAGGTGGTCGAGGGAGGCGGAAACACCATATATTTT.

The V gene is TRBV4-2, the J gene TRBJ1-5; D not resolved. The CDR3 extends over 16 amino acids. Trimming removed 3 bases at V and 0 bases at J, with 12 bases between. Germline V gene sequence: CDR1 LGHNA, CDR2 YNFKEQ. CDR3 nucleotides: TGTGCCAGCAGCCATGAACTCCGAAATAGCAATCAGCCCCAGCATTTT. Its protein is CASSHELRNSNQPQHF.

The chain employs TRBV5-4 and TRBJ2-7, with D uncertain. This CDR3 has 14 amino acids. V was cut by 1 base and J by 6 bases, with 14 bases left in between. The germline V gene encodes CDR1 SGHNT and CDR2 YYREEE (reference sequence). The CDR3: CASSLLSRSGEQYF. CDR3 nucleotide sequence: TGTGCCAGCAGCTTGTTAAGTCGCTCGGGCGAGCAGTACTTC.

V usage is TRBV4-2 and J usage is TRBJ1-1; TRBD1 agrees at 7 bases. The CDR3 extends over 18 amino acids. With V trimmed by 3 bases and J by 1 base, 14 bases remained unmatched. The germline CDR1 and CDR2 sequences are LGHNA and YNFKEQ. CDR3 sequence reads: CASSHVDSHRGSNTEAFF. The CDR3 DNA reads TGTGCCAGCAGCCACGTAGACTCTCACAGGGGATCGAACACTGAAGCTTTCTTT.

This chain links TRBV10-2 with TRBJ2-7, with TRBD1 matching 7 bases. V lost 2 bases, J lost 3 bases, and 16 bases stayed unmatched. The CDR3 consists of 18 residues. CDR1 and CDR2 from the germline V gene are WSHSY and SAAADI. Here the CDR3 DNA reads TGCGCCAGCAGTGAGATGATGGGATGGCCCTCAGGGGGCTACGAGCAGTACTTC. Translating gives CASSEMMGWPSGGYEQYF.

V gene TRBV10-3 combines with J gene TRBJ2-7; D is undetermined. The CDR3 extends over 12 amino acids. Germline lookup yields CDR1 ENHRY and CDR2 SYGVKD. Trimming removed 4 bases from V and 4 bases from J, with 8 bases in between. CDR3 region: CAISGVQYEQYF. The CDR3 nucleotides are TGTGCCATCAGTGGGGTTCAATACGAGCAGTACTTC.

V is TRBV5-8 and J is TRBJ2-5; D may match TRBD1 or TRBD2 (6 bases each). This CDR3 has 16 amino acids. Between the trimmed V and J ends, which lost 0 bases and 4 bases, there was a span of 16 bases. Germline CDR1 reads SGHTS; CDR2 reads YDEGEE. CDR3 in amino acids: CASSLGVRGRRETQYF. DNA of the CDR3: TGTGCCAGCAGCTTGGGGGTCCGGGGGCGACGAGAGACCCAGTACTTC.

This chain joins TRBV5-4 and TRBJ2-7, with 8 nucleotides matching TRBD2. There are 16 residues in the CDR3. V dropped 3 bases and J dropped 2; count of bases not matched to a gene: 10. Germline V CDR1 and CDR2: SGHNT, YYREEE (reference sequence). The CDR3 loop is CASSSRTSSNPYEQYF. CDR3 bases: TGTGCCAGCAGCTCTAGGACTAGCTCTAACCCCTACGAGCAGTACTTC.

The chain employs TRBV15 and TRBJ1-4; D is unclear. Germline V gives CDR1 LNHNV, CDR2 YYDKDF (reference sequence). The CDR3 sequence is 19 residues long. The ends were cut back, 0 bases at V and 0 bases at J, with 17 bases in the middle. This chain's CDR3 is CATSREAAEGLPTNEKLFF. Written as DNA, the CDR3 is TGTGCCACCAGCAGAGAGGCAGCTGAAGGTCTTCCAACTAATGAAAAACTGTTTTTT.

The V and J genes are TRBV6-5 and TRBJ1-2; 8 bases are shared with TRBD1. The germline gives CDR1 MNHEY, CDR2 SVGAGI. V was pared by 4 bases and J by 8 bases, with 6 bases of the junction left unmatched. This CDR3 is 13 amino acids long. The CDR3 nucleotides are TGTGCCAGCAGTTCCGGGACAGGAGAGGGCTACACCTTC. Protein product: CASSSGTGEGYTF.

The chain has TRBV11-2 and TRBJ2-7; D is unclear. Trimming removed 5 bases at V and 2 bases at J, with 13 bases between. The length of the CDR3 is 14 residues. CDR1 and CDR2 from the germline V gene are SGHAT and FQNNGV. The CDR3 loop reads CASSPKKETYEQYF. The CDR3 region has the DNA TGTGCCAGCAGCCCAAAAAAGGAGACCTACGAGCAGTACTTC.

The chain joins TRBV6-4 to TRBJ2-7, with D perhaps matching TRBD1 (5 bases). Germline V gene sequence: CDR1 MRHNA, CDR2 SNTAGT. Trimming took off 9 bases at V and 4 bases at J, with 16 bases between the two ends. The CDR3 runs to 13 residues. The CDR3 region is CARRKGATYEQYF. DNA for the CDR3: TGTGCCAGAAGAAAAGGGGCCACGTACGAGCAGTACTTC.

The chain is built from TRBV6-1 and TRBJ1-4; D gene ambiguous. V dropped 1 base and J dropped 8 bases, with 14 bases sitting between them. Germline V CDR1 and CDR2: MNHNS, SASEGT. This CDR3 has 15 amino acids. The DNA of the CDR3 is TGTGCCAGCAGTGAAGAATGCAGCCGGACGGAAAAACTGTTTTTT. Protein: CASSEECSRTEKLFF.

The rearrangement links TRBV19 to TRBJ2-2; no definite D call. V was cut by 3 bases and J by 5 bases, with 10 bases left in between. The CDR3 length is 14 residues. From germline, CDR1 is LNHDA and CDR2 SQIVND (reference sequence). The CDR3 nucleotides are TGTGCCAGTAGTATCGGCACGGCTACCGGGGAGCTGTTTTTT. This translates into CASSIGTATGELFF.

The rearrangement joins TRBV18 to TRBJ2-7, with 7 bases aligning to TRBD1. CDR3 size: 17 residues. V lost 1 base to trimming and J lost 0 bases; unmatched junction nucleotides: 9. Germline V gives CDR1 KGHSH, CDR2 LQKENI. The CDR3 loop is CASSPRGQNYGSYEQYF. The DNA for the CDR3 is TGTGCCAGCTCACCACGGGGACAGAACTACGGCTCCTACGAGCAGTACTTC.

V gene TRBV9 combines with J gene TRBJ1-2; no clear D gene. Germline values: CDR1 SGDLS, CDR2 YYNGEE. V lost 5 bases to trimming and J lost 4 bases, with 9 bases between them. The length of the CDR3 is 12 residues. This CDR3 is CASRAEGYGYTF. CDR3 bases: TGTGCCAGCAGGGCAGAAGGCTATGGCTACACCTTC. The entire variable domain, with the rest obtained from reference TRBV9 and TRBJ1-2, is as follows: DSGVTQTPKHLITATGQRVTLRCSPRSGDLSVYWYQQSLDQGLQFLIQYYNGEERAKGNILERFSAQQFPDLHSELNLSSLELGDSALYFCASRAEGYGYTFGSGTRLTVV.

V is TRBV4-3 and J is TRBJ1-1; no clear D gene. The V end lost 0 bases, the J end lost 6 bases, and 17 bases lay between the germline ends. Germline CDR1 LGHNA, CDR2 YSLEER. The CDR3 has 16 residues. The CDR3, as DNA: TGCGCCAGCAGCCAAGAGACGGCCTCGAGGTACCCTGAAGCTTTCTTT. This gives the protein CASSQETASRYPEAFF.

CDR3 nucleotides: TGTGCCAGCAGTCCCCGATTGGACAGGGAGGCCTACGAGCAGTACTTC. This translates into CASSPRLDREAYEQYF. The chain links TRBV27 to TRBJ2-7; 8 positions match TRBD1. The CDR3 is made up of 16 amino acids. V dropped 5 bases and J dropped 2; count of bases not matched to a gene: 11. In germline, CDR1 is MNHEY, CDR2 SMNVEV (reference sequence).

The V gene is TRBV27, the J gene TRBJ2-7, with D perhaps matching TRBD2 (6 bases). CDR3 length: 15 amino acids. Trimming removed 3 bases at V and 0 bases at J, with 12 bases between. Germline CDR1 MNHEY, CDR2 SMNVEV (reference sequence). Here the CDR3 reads CASSLGSGISYEQYF. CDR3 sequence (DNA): TGTGCCAGCAGTTTGGGTAGCGGTATCTCCTACGAGCAGTACTTC.

The CDR3 region is CSVDLRRLADDNNEQFF. The CDR3 nucleotides read TGCAGCGTTGATTTGAGGAGACTAGCCGATGATAACAATGAGCAGTTCTTC. The chain combines TRBV29-1 with TRBJ2-1; 7 nucleotides match TRBD2. V shed 3 bases and J 5 bases; nucleotides not matched to a gene: 16. This CDR3 region has 17 residues. CDR1 is SQVTM and CDR2 is ANQGSEA in the germline V gene.

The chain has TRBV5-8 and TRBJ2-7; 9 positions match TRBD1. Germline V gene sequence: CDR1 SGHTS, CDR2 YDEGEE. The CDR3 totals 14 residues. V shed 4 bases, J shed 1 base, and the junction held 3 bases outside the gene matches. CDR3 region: CASSPDRGSYEQYF. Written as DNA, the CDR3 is TGTGCCAGCAGCCCGGACAGGGGATCCTACGAGCAGTACTTC.

This CDR3 is CAISDHRGGEQYF. Here the CDR3 DNA reads TGTGCCATCAGTGACCACAGGGGAGGCGAGCAGTACTTC. The rearrangement joins TRBV10-3 to TRBJ2-7, with a weak D call TRBD1 (7 bases). The CDR3 is made up of 13 amino acids. Germline loops: CDR1 ENHRY, CDR2 SYGVKD. V gave up 3 bases and J gave up 6 bases, with 12 bases separating them.

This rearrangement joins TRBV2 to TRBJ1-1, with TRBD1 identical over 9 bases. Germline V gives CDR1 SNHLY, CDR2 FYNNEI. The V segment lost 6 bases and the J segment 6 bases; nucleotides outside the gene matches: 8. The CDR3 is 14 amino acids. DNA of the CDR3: TGTGCCAGCAGACAGGGGGCTTTTTCCCCTGAAGCTTTCTTT. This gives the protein CASRQGAFSPEAFF.

CDR3 bases: TGTGCCAGCAGCTTAACGCGGGGGGGCCCAGATACGCAGTATTTT. Translation gives CASSLTRGGPDTQYF. The gene calls are TRBV7-6 and TRBJ2-3; 9 nucleotides match TRBD2. The J segment lost 4 bases and the V segment lost 2 bases, leaving 4 bases of the junction unmatched. The CDR3 has 15 amino acids. Germline V gene lookup returns CDR1 SGHVS and CDR2 FNYEAQ.